This T cell receptor beta chain originates from a study of cytomegalovirus exposure and HLA in healthy donors. A note on this clone: The antigen remains undetermined.

Findings of the study overall: Cytomegalovirus-associated status was assigned to about 170 TCR beta chains. Reports credit the classifier with highly specific, highly sensitive diagnosis of cytomegalovirus status.

Produced via immunoSEQ multiplex PCR; TCRdb's table is partial and in-frame only. Of around 73,000 clones detected, about 90% appear once; the ten largest clones hold 3.5% to 4%. This clonotype was sampled from a woman aged 18-30 years in good health and CMV-seropositive. Sequencing was done on a sample of PBMCs.

CDR3 sequence reads: CASSVGSGGRRLTYEQYF. The CDR3 DNA follows: TGTGCCAGCAGCGTGGGGTCGGGGGGACGGCGACTTACCTACGAGCAGTACTTC. The chain joins TRBV7-2 to TRBJ2-7; 7 bases agree with TRBD2. Trimming took 5 bases from V and 2 from J; bases not matched to a gene: 18. CDR1 SGHTA and CDR2 FQGNSA come from the germline V gene. The CDR3 covers 18 residues.